Reported below is one T cell receptor (beta chain). It has no known antigen specificity. Nothing much larger sits one base from this clone, and base qualities are not available. This sample stems from a study of blood T cell repertoires in COVID-19 (dated by TCRdb to 2020 to 2021). Notes on the research overall: Samples covering the acute and convalescent phases of COVID-19 were provided by collaborators in the United States, Italy and Spain. A de-identified subject ID, COVID-19 status, age in years and sex were almost always included in the sample metadata. The samples were drawn from the first 160 participants of the ongoing ImmuneRACE study and from 1,254 subjects provided by 6 global collaborators. The prospective study material was composed of cDNA or gDNA derived from T cells, B-cell-depleted T cells, or PBMCs. Deeply sampled blood TCRbeta repertoires from subjects exposed to, actively infected with, or recovered from COVID-19 were included in the dataset. Where HLA class I and class II types were available, the types were taken from metadata supplied by the sample provider, not from assay-based typing. The repertoires were made available in a free public database intended to serve as a resource for research on the immune response to SARS-CoV-2.

At the junction V is shortened by 7 bases and J by 7 bases; bases outside the gene matches: 7. The CDR3 runs 13 residues from the cysteine to the phenylalanine. Only CDR3 DNA is held: 39 bases, read in frame from base 1. Looking up the germline V gene yields CDR1 SNHLY and CDR2 FYNNEI. Study-wide findings and limitations: How much clinical and demographic metadata was included differed by source and by participant, and the metadata was provided uncurated.

The collaborating institutions used their own protocols to collect whole blood in K2EDTA tubes. For TCRbeta analysis, collaborators shipped samples in one of three forms: frozen whole blood, isolated PBMCs, or DNA extracted from either of those sample types. The immunoSEQ Assay, a bias-controlled multiplex PCR, was used to amplify TCRbeta CDR3 regions from genomic DNA. The paper's data handling went like this. The number of nucleated cells in each sample was estimated from the amplification of reference gene primers within the assay. To quantify the absolute abundance of each unique TCRbeta CDR3 rearrangement, sequence reads were collapsed and filtered. For each sample, productive Simpson clonality was calculated as the square root of Simpson's diversity index over productive rearrangements. Held by TCRdb, this immuneACCESS table contains in-frame sequences only and omits some clones. Under half of the omission traces to an unresolved V gene where checked; the cause of the rest is unknown. D and trimming come from the DNA, and the V and J calls and clone size come from that table. In this sample the table shows 200,000 to 250,000 clones, roughly 81% of which occur a single time. Around 0.96% of the sample comes from the top ten.

The rearrangement joined TRBV2 to TRBJ1-2; 9 bases in the junction line up with TRBD1. The sample was peripheral blood. The source of this sequence is a man in his forties or fifties with acute or convalescent COVID-19. CDR3 protein: CASTGTGFAGYTF. The DNA is as follows: TGTGCCAGCACTGGGACAGGGTTCGCTGGCTACACCTTC. Where the CDR3 stops, the reference TRBV2 and TRBJ1-2 genes take over; the full variable domain is EPEVTQTPSHQVTQMGQEVILRCVPISNHLYFYWYRQILGQKVEFLVSFYNNEISEKSEIFDDQFSVERPDGSNFTLKIRSTKLEDSAMYFCASTGTGFAGYTFGSGTRLTVV.